The next 30 T cell receptor beta chains were all read from a single sample in a study of Graves' ophthalmopathy and Graves' hyperthyroidism. RNA transcripts provided the template for amplifying TCR beta CDR3 regions. The workflow started with a first-round RT-PCR run with HTBI primers and then moved on to a second-round multiplex PCR. TCRdb itself ran the multiplex PCR reads through MiXCR, one entry per CDR3 protein. The top ten clones hold nearly 9% of a sample with some 150,000 distinct CDR3 sequences, roughly two fifths of them seen once. Sequencing used peripheral blood. These receptors were taken from a man younger than 45 with Graves' ophthalmopathy.

CDR3 loop: CASSLLAQETQYF. The CDR3 DNA reads as TGTGCCAGCTCCCTACTAGCTCAGGAGACCCAGTACTTC. The chain uses TRBV6-2 or TRBV6-3 and TRBJ2-5; D might be TRBD2 (6 bases). Trimming cost V 8 bases and J 5 bases, with 15 bases left between them. The length of the CDR3 is 13 residues. Germline lookup yields CDR1 MNHEY and CDR2 SVGEGT.

This sequence joins TRBV24-1 and TRBJ1-1; TRBD1 is a possible D gene (6 bases). V lost 7 bases and J lost 1, with 12 bases in between. This CDR3 comprises 14 residues. CDR1 and CDR2 (germline): KGHDR, SFDVKD. Here the CDR3 DNA reads TGTGCCACCAGCCTAGGAGGGGGGAACACTGAAGCTTTCTTT. This sequence encodes CATSLGGGNTEAFF.

At least ten counts were recorded for this clonotype. The chain uses TRBV6-2 or TRBV6-3 and TRBJ1-1, with D hard to call. V was clipped by 6 bases and J by 2 bases, with 13 bases between them. The CDR3 is 14 residues long. CDR1 and CDR2 from the germline V gene are MNHEY and SVGEGT. This CDR3 reads CASRWTTRNTEAFF. DNA for the CDR3: TGTGCCAGCAGGTGGACTACTAGAAACACTGAAGCTTTCTTT.

This clonotype was seen at least ten times. V and J are TRBV7-2 and TRBJ2-7; D is uncertain. CDR1 and CDR2 (germline): SGHTA, FQGNSA. The CDR3 is made up of 11 amino acids. V was clipped by 1 base and J by 9 bases, with 7 bases between them. CDR3 amino acids: CASSLEGLQYF. The CDR3 nucleotides read TGTGCCAGCAGCTTAGAAGGTTTGCAGTACTTC.

V and J are TRBV11-3 and TRBJ1-1, with D possibly TRBD1 on 6 matching bases. CDR3 size: 14 residues. V dropped 4 bases and J dropped 11 bases, with 20 bases sitting between them. Germline CDR1 and CDR2: SGHNT and YENEEA. CDR3 amino acids: CASSSLNRAMEAFF. CDR3 coding DNA: TGTGCCAGCAGCTCCCTTAACAGGGCCATGGAGGCTTTCTTT.

This clonotype was observed at least ten times. This chain connects TRBV6-1 to TRBJ1-5, with D unresolved. Germline V gene sequence: CDR1 MNHNS, CDR2 SASEGT. The CDR3 has 16 amino acids. With 4 bases removed from V and 0 bases from J, the gap between germline ends came to 13 bases. CDR3 DNA sequence: TGTGCCAGCAGTGGGGTTAATTTCCTTAGCAATCAGCCCCAGCATTTT. It encodes CASSGVNFLSNQPQHF.

Notes on this clonotype: An end of the junction differs from the germline gene, which may be a read error. The V and J genes are TRBV12-3 or TRBV12-4 and TRBJ2-4; D is uncertain. The CDR3 extends over 14 amino acids. The DNA of the CDR3 is TGTGTCAGCAGTTTAGGGCAGATCAAAAACATTCAGTACTTC. This translates into CVSSLGQIKNIQYF.

The CDR3 coding sequence is TGTGCCAGCAGCTTATCCGGGACAGTTAACACTGAAGCTTTCTTT. This gives the protein CASSLSGTVNTEAFF. The chain carries TRBV7-8 and TRBJ1-1; TRBD1 aligns across 7 bases. Germline lookup yields CDR1 SGHVS and CDR2 FQNEAQ. The CDR3 length is 15 residues. The J segment lost 2 bases and the V segment lost 2 bases, leaving 5 bases of the junction unmatched.

The CDR3 sequence is CASSPTDSRLYGYTF. The CDR3 DNA reads as TGTGCCAGCAGTCCCACGGACAGCAGACTCTATGGCTACACCTTC. V gene TRBV6-1 combines with J gene TRBJ1-2; maybe TRBD1 (6 bases). Trimming cost V 5 bases and J 4 bases, with 17 bases left between them. CDR1 is MNHNS and CDR2 is SASEGT in the germline V gene. The CDR3 contains 15 residues.

This clonotype was detected ten times or more. The J gene is TRBJ2-5, the V gene TRBV6-2 or TRBV6-3; D is possibly TRBD1 or TRBD2 (5 bases each). The germline CDR1 and CDR2 sequences are MNHEY and SVGEGT. With 6 bases removed from V and 4 bases from J, the gap between germline ends came to 12 bases. The CDR3 totals 13 residues. The CDR3 is CASRTRDRETQYF. In DNA, the CDR3 is TGTGCCAGCAGGACAAGGGACCGAGAGACCCAGTACTTC.

This clonotype showed up many times. The V call is TRBV6-1, the J call TRBJ2-7; D is perhaps TRBD1 or TRBD2 (5 bases each). CDR1 MNHNS and CDR2 SASEGT come from the germline V gene. The CDR3 covers 13 residues. V lost 4 bases and J 2 bases, leaving 9 bases between the germline ends. CDR3 DNA sequence: TGTGCCAGCAGTGGGGACCCAGCCTACGAGCAGTACTTC. Translation: CASSGDPAYEQYF.

This clonotype was picked up many times. This sequence joins TRBV27 and TRBJ1-5; D ambiguous. Trimming removed 5 bases at V and 4 bases at J, with 3 bases between. The germline V gene encodes CDR1 MNHEY and CDR2 SMNVEV (reference sequence). This CDR3 contains 11 residues. The CDR3 is CASSLNQPQHF. DNA of the CDR3: TGTGCCAGCAGTCTGAATCAGCCCCAGCATTTT.

This clonotype was seen repeatedly, ten times or more. The chain combines TRBV20-1 with TRBJ2-7; 9 nucleotides line up with TRBD2. This CDR3 has 14 residues. The germline V gene has CDR1 DFQATT and CDR2 SNEGSKA (reference sequence). V was clipped by 2 bases and J by 7 bases; unmatched bases: 9. This CDR3 reads CSARSSGKGEEQYF. In nucleotides, the CDR3 is TGCAGTGCTAGATCTAGCGGGAAAGGAGAGGAGCAGTACTTC.

This chain uses TRBV25-1 with TRBJ1-2, with 10 bases matching TRBD1. The V segment lost 6 bases and the J segment 5 bases; nucleotides outside the gene matches: 6. This CDR3 has 14 residues. Germline values: CDR1 MGHDK, CDR2 SYGVNS. The CDR3 DNA follows: TGTGCCAGCAGGCCTCCGGGACAGGGGTATGGCTACACCTTC. It encodes CASRPPGQGYGYTF.

The chain employs TRBV12-3 or TRBV12-4 and TRBJ2-5; 11 bases align to TRBD2. The ends lost 8 bases at V and 0 bases at J; junction bases unmatched: 8. The CDR3 loop spans 16 amino acids. Written as DNA, the CDR3 is TGTGCCAGCGGACCGACTAGCGGGACGGACCAAGAGACCCAGTACTTC. This codes for CASGPTSGTDQETQYF.

This clonotype was recorded many times. The chain joins TRBV6-1 to TRBJ2-2; D gene ambiguous. The CDR3 is 10 residues long. The V end lost 9 bases, the J end lost 4 bases, and 3 bases lay between the germline ends. Germline lookup yields CDR1 MNHNS and CDR2 SASEGT. The DNA for the CDR3 is TGTGCCAGTTCCACCGGGGAGCTGTTTTTT. Its translation is CASSTGELFF.

Here the CDR3 DNA reads TGTGCCAGCAGTTTCGTGCGGGCGCGATATACTGAAGCTTTCTTT. Its translation is CASSFVRARYTEAFF. The rearrangement links TRBV28 to TRBJ1-1, with D hard to call. Trimming pared 3 bases from V and 5 bases from J, leaving 16 bases between. This CDR3 is built from 15 residues. Germline CDR1 is MDHEN and CDR2 is SYDVKM. The variable domain in full, with the rest retrieved from reference TRBV28 and TRBJ1-1, is DVKVTQSSRYLVKRTGEKVFLECVQDMDHENMFWYRQDPGLGLRLIYFSYDVKMKEKGDIPEGYSVSREKKERFSLILESASTNQTSMYLCASSFVRARYTEAFFGQGTRLTVV.

This clonotype was counted many times. The CDR3 region has the DNA TGTGCCAGCTCCGGGCGGTACTCTGGAAACACCATATATTTT. It codes for CASSGRYSGNTIYF. The chain links TRBV28 to TRBJ1-3; no clear D. Between the trimmed V and J ends, which lost 8 bases and 0 bases, there was a span of 11 bases. Germline V CDR1 and CDR2: MDHEN, SYDVKM. This CDR3 is built from 14 residues.

This clonotype was observed many times. The chain employs TRBV30 and TRBJ1-2; 7 bases line up with TRBD1. CDR1 is GTSNPN, CDR2 SVGIG, per germline (reference sequence). The CDR3 runs to 12 residues. V dropped 3 bases and J dropped 3; count of bases not matched to a gene: 1. CDR3 residues: CAWSTGDYGYTF. The DNA of the CDR3 is TGTGCCTGGAGCACAGGGGACTATGGCTACACCTTC. The entire variable domain, with the rest obtained from reference TRBV30 and TRBJ1-2, is as follows: SQTIHQWPATLVQPVGSPLSLECTVEGTSNPNLYWYRQAAGRGLQLLFYSVGIGQISSEVPQNLSASRPQDRQFILSSKKLLLSDSGFYLCAWSTGDYGYTFGSGTRLTVV.

V usage is TRBV11-2 and J usage is TRBJ2-5; D is uncertain. Trimming left V 6 bases short and J 4 bases short, with 15 bases between. The CDR3 contains 14 residues. Looked up from germline, CDR1 is SGHAT and CDR2 is FQNNGV. CDR3: CASSLRLNAETQYF. CDR3 in DNA: TGTGCCAGCAGTCTAAGACTGAACGCAGAGACCCAGTACTTC.

This clonotype was found many times. This chain connects TRBV12-5 to TRBJ2-2; the D is unclear. With 0 bases removed from V and 3 bases from J, the gap between germline ends came to 5 bases. CDR3 length equals 14 residues. Per the germline V gene, CDR1 is LGHNT and CDR2 is FRNRAP. The CDR3 DNA reads TGTGCTAGTGGTTTGGTACCCTACACCGGGGAGCTGTTTTTT. This sequence encodes CASGLVPYTGELFF.

There are many counts of this clonotype. CDR3 protein: CASSAHSTGNKETQYF. DNA of the CDR3: TGTGCCAGCAGCGCGCACTCCACCGGGAACAAAGAGACCCAGTACTTC. The V gene is TRBV7-2, the J gene TRBJ2-5, with D perhaps TRBD2 (5 bases). V was shortened by 5 bases and J by 3 bases, with 19 bases between the two germline ends. The V gene's germline CDR1 is SGHTA and CDR2 FQGNSA. The CDR3 contains 16 residues.

This clonotype occurred many times. CDR3 in amino acids: CASSSQEGRSNQPQHF. The CDR3 DNA sequence: TGTGCCAGCAGTTCCCAGGAGGGTCGTAGCAATCAGCCCCAGCATTTT. The chain has TRBV28 and TRBJ1-5, with D hard to call. The V gene's germline CDR1 is MDHEN and CDR2 SYDVKM. V lost 4 bases to trimming and J lost 0 bases, with 13 bases between them. There are 16 residues in the CDR3.

J is TRBJ2-5 and V is TRBV12-5; D gene unclear. V lost 2 bases to trimming and J lost 2 bases, with 9 bases between them. The CDR3 totals 14 residues. Looked up from germline, CDR1 is LGHNT and CDR2 is FRNRAP. The CDR3 region has the DNA TGTGCTAGTGGTTTGACCTACAATCAAGAGACCCAGTACTTC. This encodes CASGLTYNQETQYF. The full variable domain, its missing parts supplied by reference TRBV12-5 and TRBJ2-5, is DARVTQTPRHKVTEMGQEVTMRCQPILGHNTVFWYRQTMMQGLELLAYFRNRAPLDDSGMPKDRFSAEMPDATLATLKIQPSEPRDSAVYFCASGLTYNQETQYFGPGTRLLVL.

With regard to this clonotype: This CDR3 fails to terminate in the conserved phenylalanine or tryptophan, so it likely reflects a read error. The chain couples TRBV28 to TRBJ2-5; D remains unclear. The CDR3 contains 15 residues. Germline loops: CDR1 MDHEN, CDR2 SYDVKM. Trimming left V 5 bases short and J 5 bases short, with 18 bases between. DNA of the CDR3: TGTGCCAGCAGTCCCCCTCTGGGAAGTCGGGAGACCCAGTACTCC. Translation gives CASSPPLGSRETQYS.

There are many counts of this clonotype. The chain employs TRBV30 and TRBJ2-2; D uncertain. With 0 bases removed from V and 7 bases from J, the gap between germline ends came to 9 bases. Germline assignment: CDR1 GTSNPN and CDR2 SVGIG (reference sequence). This CDR3 contains 13 residues. The CDR3 DNA reads TGTGCCTGGAGTGTTGGAAGCCACGGGGAGCTGTTTTTT. Translation gives CAWSVGSHGELFF.

The chain couples TRBV6-2 or TRBV6-3 to TRBJ2-7, with 12 positions matching TRBD2. V lost 2 bases to trimming and J lost 0 bases; unmatched junction nucleotides: 5. CDR3 length equals 17 residues. Germline V gene data show CDR1 as MNHEY and CDR2 as SVGEGT. CDR3 region: CASSYEASGRDSYEQYF. The CDR3 bases are TGTGCCAGCAGTTACGAGGCTAGCGGGAGGGACTCCTACGAGCAGTACTTC.

V is TRBV6-1 and J is TRBJ2-7, with D tentatively TRBD2 (6 bases). Germline CDR1 and CDR2: MNHNS and SASEGT. The V end lost 5 bases, the J end lost 2 bases, and 19 bases lay between the germline ends. There are 16 residues in the CDR3. CDR3 in amino acids: CASSPLKLAHTYEQYF. The CDR3 region has the DNA TGTGCCAGCAGTCCATTAAAACTAGCCCATACCTACGAGCAGTACTTC.

In DNA, the CDR3 is TGTGCCAGTAGTATTGAACCCCAGGGGCACACTGAAGCTTTCTTT. This encodes CASSIEPQGHTEAFF. V and J are TRBV19 and TRBJ1-1; D is possibly TRBD1 (6 bases). The CDR3 totals 15 residues. Deletions cut 3 bases from V and 3 bases from J, with 14 bases between. Germline V gene lookup returns CDR1 LNHDA and CDR2 SQIVND (reference sequence).

This clonotype was counted ten times or more. CDR3 nucleotides: TGTGCCAGCAGGCCCCGGGAGGGGGGACGGAGCAATCAGCCCCAGCATTTT. It is translated as CASRPREGGRSNQPQHF. The chain couples TRBV28 to TRBJ1-5, with D tentatively TRBD1 (6 bases). Trimming stripped 6 bases from V and 1 base from J, with 19 bases between. From germline, CDR1 is MDHEN and CDR2 SYDVKM. CDR3 length: 17 residues.